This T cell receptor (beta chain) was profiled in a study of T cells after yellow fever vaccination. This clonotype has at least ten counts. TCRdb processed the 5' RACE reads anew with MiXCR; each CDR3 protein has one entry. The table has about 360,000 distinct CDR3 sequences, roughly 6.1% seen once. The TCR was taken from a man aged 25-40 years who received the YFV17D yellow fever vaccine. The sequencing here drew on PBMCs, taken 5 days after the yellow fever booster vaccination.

In DNA form, the CDR3 reads TGTGCCAGCAGTTTTTCGGGGAACTCCTACGAGCAGTACTTC. It yields the protein CASSFSGNSYEQYF. The chain employs TRBV6-5 and TRBJ2-7; D perhaps matches TRBD2 (5 bases). Germline values: CDR1 MNHEY, CDR2 SVGAGI. The CDR3 loop spans 14 amino acids. Deletions cut 4 bases from V and 0 bases from J, with 10 bases between.